This T cell receptor beta chain was sequenced in a study of T cell repertoires in cytomegalovirus infection. Study background: Both CMV infection and a matching HLA type were indicated by public TCR beta signatures.

Germline-derived CDR1 and CDR2 are ENHRY and SYGVKD. This CDR3 region has 15 residues. Trimming removed 0 bases at V and 7 bases at J, with 12 bases between. Via MiXCR, TCRdb re-called the reads, giving one row per CDR3 protein. Here the sample spans fewer than 950,000 distinct CDR3 sequences, 32% being singletons. Remarks on this clonotype: Antigen: not known.

The TCR was taken from a human donor in good health (CMV status not recorded). Some clones in this sample may be carry-over from other donors' samples. This sample comprised cultured CD8+ T cells from PBMCs, obtained from culture after CMV antigen stimulation. The gene calls are TRBV10-3 and TRBJ1-4; no clear D. This chain's CDR3 is CAISESPPRGEKLFF. The CDR3 nucleotides read TGTGCCATCAGTGAGTCGCCTCCCCGGGGTGAAAAACTGTTTTTT.